These 27 T cell receptor beta chains were all obtained from the same sample, sequenced in a study of blood T cells in healthy people across ages. PCR was performed a second time for about 7 to 12 cycles using a sample-barcoded 5' primer and a J-beta primer mix. A single record per CDR3 protein comes from TCRdb applying MiXCR to the 5' RACE reads. The sample carries 2 million or so distinct CDR3 sequences, 40% to 55% recorded once. Sequences were obtained from blood. These receptors came from a woman in her thirties or forties in good health.

This clonotype has a handful of counts. The V gene is TRBV28, the J gene TRBJ2-7; D gene uncertain. The V gene's germline CDR1 is MDHEN and CDR2 SYDVKM. The CDR3 runs 15 residues. V lost 5 bases, J lost 2 bases, and 16 bases lay in between. CDR3 nucleotides: TGTGCCAGCAGTGTTGGTGCCCCTCCGACCTACGAGCAGTACTTC. It translates to CASSVGAPPTYEQYF.

The CDR3 protein is CATSRDGSSQETQYF. Written as DNA, the CDR3 is TGTGCCACCAGCAGAGATGGCTCCTCGCAAGAGACCCAGTACTTC. This chain links TRBV15 with TRBJ2-5, with D hard to call. CDR1 LNHNV and CDR2 YYDKDF come from the germline V gene (reference sequence). V was trimmed by 0 bases and J by 2 bases, leaving 10 bases between them. This CDR3 contains 15 residues.

V usage is TRBV6-5 and J usage is TRBJ2-7; weak D call: TRBD2 (7 bases). The V gene lost 6 bases and the J gene lost 2 bases, with 11 bases spanning the gap. The CDR3 loop spans 13 amino acids. Germline loops: CDR1 MNHEY, CDR2 SVGAGI. CDR3 amino acids: CASRWEGAYEQYF. CDR3 DNA: TGTGCCAGCAGGTGGGAGGGGGCCTACGAGCAGTACTTC.

The rearrangement joins TRBV27 to TRBJ2-5; no reliable D call. The germline V gene encodes CDR1 MNHEY and CDR2 SMNVEV (reference sequence). CDR3 length: 13 amino acids. Deletions cut 4 bases from V and 4 bases from J, with 10 bases between. The CDR3 region has the DNA TGTGCCAGCAGTTCCATAGGTCGAGAGACCCAGTACTTC. This translates into CASSSIGRETQYF.

This sequence joins TRBV5-1 and TRBJ2-1; 9 nucleotides agree with TRBD1. Germline CDR1 reads SGHRS; CDR2 reads YFSETQ. The CDR3 covers 17 residues. J was trimmed by 1 base and V by 0 bases; bases with no gene match: 5. CDR3 nucleotide sequence: TGCGCCAGCAGCTTGGCCCCGGGACAGGGTTCCTACAATGAGCAGTTCTTC. It encodes CASSLAPGQGSYNEQFF. Based on the CDR3 plus reference TRBV5-1 and TRBJ2-1, the full variable domain is KAGVTQTPRYLIKTRGQQVTLSCSPISGHRSVSWYQQTPGQGLQFLFEYFSETQRNKGNFPGRFSGRQFSNSRSEMNVSTLELGDSALYLCASSLAPGQGSYNEQFFGPGTRLTVL.

The chain couples TRBV4-3 to TRBJ2-1, with D possibly TRBD2 on 5 matching bases. The germline V and J ends were trimmed by 5 bases and 7 bases, with 12 bases remaining between them. The CDR3 totals 13 residues. Germline assignment: CDR1 LGHNA and CDR2 YSLEER. For the CDR3, the DNA is TGCGCCAGCAGCTCACGGCCGGGGAATGAGCAGTTCTTC. Protein product: CASSSRPGNEQFF.

With regard to this clonotype: A much larger clone differs from this one at a single base, so this may be a read error. The CDR3 sequence is CASSQDARGTNVLTF. The CDR3 DNA follows: TGCGCCAGCAGCCAAGATGCCAGGGGGACCAACGTCCTGACTTTC. The chain combines TRBV4-3 with TRBJ2-6; 7 bases match TRBD1. This CDR3 has 15 amino acids. With V trimmed by 0 bases and J by 8 bases, 4 bases remained unmatched. In germline, CDR1 is LGHNA, CDR2 YSLEER.

V usage is TRBV12-3 or TRBV12-4 and J usage is TRBJ2-5; TRBD2 agrees at 12 bases. CDR3 length equals 16 residues. The J segment lost 1 base and the V segment lost 3 bases, leaving 3 bases of the junction unmatched. The CDR3 region is CASSFSGLAGQETQYF. The CDR3 DNA is TGTGCCAGCAGTTTTTCGGGACTAGCGGGCCAAGAGACCCAGTACTTC.

J is TRBJ2-7 and V is TRBV3-1; D might be TRBD2 (5 bases). The CDR3 length is 17 residues. Germline-derived CDR1 and CDR2 are LGHDT and YNNKEL (reference sequence). V was trimmed by 1 base and J by 2 bases, leaving 18 bases between them. CDR3 in DNA: TGTGCCAGCAGCCAAGGGTCGGGAAGCGGACGGACCTACGAGCAGTACTTC. It is translated as CASSQGSGSGRTYEQYF.

A few counts support this clonotype. The rearrangement joins TRBV7-2 to TRBJ2-3, with 9 bases matching TRBD1. V lost 0 bases, J lost 14 bases, and 15 bases stayed unmatched. CDR1 and CDR2 from the germline V gene are SGHTA and FQGNSA. CDR3 length: 16 residues. The CDR3 region is CASSLAPGQGLHLWYF. CDR3 coding DNA: TGTGCCAGCAGCTTAGCCCCGGGACAGGGTCTTCATCTTTGGTATTTT.

The rearrangement links TRBV15 to TRBJ2-1, with 8 bases identical to TRBD2. Losses at the gene ends were 0 bases for V and 5 bases for J; bases not matched to a gene: 3. Germline assignment: CDR1 LNHNV and CDR2 YYDKDF (reference sequence). The CDR3 length is 15 residues. Here the CDR3 reads CATSRETGGNNEQFF. The DNA of the CDR3 is TGTGCCACCAGCAGAGAGACGGGGGGGAACAATGAGCAGTTCTTC.

The chain employs TRBV20-1 and TRBJ1-5; 8 nucleotides agree with TRBD1. The CDR3 length is 13 residues. Germline lookup yields CDR1 DFQATT and CDR2 SNEGSKA (reference sequence). The V gene end was trimmed by 6 bases and the J gene end by 5 bases; junction bases not matched to a gene: 6. CDR3 in DNA: TGCAGTGCAGAAGACAGGGGTGATCAGCCCCAGCATTTT. As protein: CSAEDRGDQPQHF.

CDR3 protein: CASPPTNRGGNYEQYF. CDR3 nucleotides: TGTGCCAGCCCCCCCACAAACAGGGGAGGTAACTACGAGCAGTACTTC. The rearrangement links TRBV25-1 to TRBJ2-7, with D possibly TRBD1 on 7 matching bases. The V and J ends lost 8 bases and 3 bases respectively, with 23 bases between them. Germline lookup yields CDR1 MGHDK and CDR2 SYGVNS. The CDR3 is 16 residues long.

This clonotype was detected a few times. This sequence joins TRBV29-1 and TRBJ2-5; 7 bases agree with TRBD1. The CDR3 is made up of 14 amino acids. V gave up 4 bases and J gave up 5 bases; unmatched junction bases: 10. Germline V gene lookup returns CDR1 SQVTM and CDR2 ANQGSEA. The CDR3 reads CSVGLQGLGETQYF. The CDR3 coding sequence is TGCAGCGTTGGCCTACAGGGGTTGGGGGAGACCCAGTACTTC.

This clonotype was seen once. The V gene is TRBV5-1, the J gene TRBJ2-7, with 7 positions matching TRBD1. The CDR3 sequence is 12 residues long. CDR1 and CDR2 from the germline V gene are SGHRS and YFSETQ. V shed 4 bases and J 12 bases; nucleotides not matched to a gene: 10. CDR3 sequence reads: CASSRGQTPRYF. The DNA of the CDR3 is TGCGCCAGCAGCCGGGGACAGACCCCACGGTACTTC.

This clonotype appeared a few times. The V and J genes are TRBV7-2 and TRBJ2-1; 10 bases align to TRBD2. Per the germline V gene, CDR1 is SGHTA and CDR2 is FQGNSA. The CDR3 sequence is 16 residues long. V shed 1 base and J 6 bases; nucleotides not matched to a gene: 6. In nucleotides, the CDR3 is TGTGCCAGCAGCTTAGGACCAGCGGGGGGGACCAATGAGCAGTTCTTC. Amino acid sequence: CASSLGPAGGTNEQFF.

The rearrangement uses TRBV27 and TRBJ2-3; D possibly corresponds to TRBD2 (5 bases). Germline CDR1 is MNHEY and CDR2 is SMNVEV (reference sequence). CDR3 size: 13 residues. The germline V and J ends were trimmed by 4 bases and 5 bases, with 10 bases remaining between them. CDR3 bases: TGTGCCAGCAGTTATCTTCGGGAAGATACGCAGTATTTT. Amino acid sequence: CASSYLREDTQYF.

This clonotype came up a few times. The V gene is TRBV13, the J gene TRBJ1-5; 9 bases are a match to TRBD1. The V gene's germline CDR1 is PRHDT and CDR2 FYEKMQ (reference sequence). The J segment lost 6 bases and the V segment lost 5 bases, leaving 8 bases of the junction unmatched. The CDR3 has 15 residues. The CDR3: CASSISTGGGQPQHF. The DNA of the CDR3 is TGTGCCAGCAGCATATCCACAGGGGGCGGTCAGCCCCAGCATTTT.

The rearrangement uses TRBV6-5 and TRBJ1-6; D remains unclear. Germline V gives CDR1 MNHEY, CDR2 SVGAGI. The CDR3 contains 17 residues. Trimming pared 2 bases from V and 5 bases from J, leaving 16 bases between. The CDR3 sequence: CASSYTIGSLHNSPLHF. CDR3 bases: TGTGCCAGCAGTTACACTATAGGGAGTCTCCATAATTCACCCCTCCACTTT.

This clonotype was detected only a few times. This chain connects TRBV15 to TRBJ2-5; 10 bases are shared with TRBD1. Germline values: CDR1 LNHNV, CDR2 YYDKDF (reference sequence). With 4 bases clipped from V and 0 bases from J, the junction kept 2 bases outside the gene matches. This CDR3 has 15 residues. The CDR3 here is CATSKGQGNQETQYF. CDR3 DNA sequence: TGTGCCACCAGCAAGGGACAGGGGAACCAAGAGACCCAGTACTTC.

CDR3 DNA sequence: TGTGCCAGCAAACAAGGGGAGACCCAGTTCTTC. Amino acids: CASKQGETQFF. V and J are TRBV11-2 and TRBJ2-1, with D perhaps assigned TRBD1 or TRBD2 (5 bases each). Per germline, CDR1 SGHAT and CDR2 FQNNGV. This CDR3 is built from 11 residues. V shed 7 bases and J shed 13 bases, with 14 bases lying between them. Looking up the rest from reference TRBV11-2 and TRBJ2-1 gives the full variable domain: EAGVAQSPRYKIIEKRQSVAFWCNPISGHATLYWYQQILGQGPKLLIQFQNNGVVDDSQLPKDRFSAERLKGVDSTLKIQPAKLEDSAVYLCASKQGETQFFGPGTRLTVL.

In DNA, the CDR3 is TGTGCCAGCAGCCGGGGGGGGTTGACCTACGAGCAGTACTTC. Its translation is CASSRGGLTYEQYF. The V and J genes are TRBV7-2 and TRBJ2-7, with 8 bases identical to TRBD2. The V gene end was trimmed by 5 bases and the J gene end by 2 bases; junction bases not matched to a gene: 5. The CDR3 contains 14 residues. Germline CDR1 and CDR2: SGHTA and FQGNSA.

This clonotype was seen a handful of times. The chain couples TRBV20-1 to TRBJ2-4; 10 positions match TRBD1. The CDR3 covers 17 residues. The J segment lost 0 bases and the V segment lost 0 bases, leaving 5 bases of the junction unmatched. Germline V CDR1 and CDR2: DFQATT, SNEGSKA (reference sequence). CDR3 sequence reads: CSARDPDRGVAKNIQYF. The CDR3 DNA reads TGCAGTGCTAGAGATCCGGACAGGGGGGTAGCCAAAAACATTCAGTACTTC.

This clonotype came up a few times. The chain couples TRBV20-1 to TRBJ2-5, with TRBD1 matching over 11 bases. The CDR3 covers 13 residues. With 5 bases clipped from V and 11 bases from J, the junction kept 10 bases outside the gene matches. The germline V gene encodes CDR1 DFQATT and CDR2 SNEGSKA (reference sequence). Written as DNA, the CDR3 is TGCAGTGCTCCTAAGGGGACAGGGGGTGAGCAGTACTTC. It specifies CSAPKGTGGEQYF.

Points on this clonotype: One end of the junction is discordant with germline, which a read error may explain. V is TRBV13 and J is TRBJ2-1; D gene ambiguous. Germline CDR1 and CDR2: PRHDT and FYEKMQ (reference sequence). CDR3 length: 13 amino acids. The CDR3 reads CAGSLTSYNEQFF. The CDR3 DNA is TGTGCCGGCAGCTTAACATCCTACAATGAGCAGTTCTTC.

The chain has TRBV7-2 and TRBJ2-6; 10 nucleotides match TRBD1. The CDR3 has 18 amino acids. With V trimmed by 5 bases and J by 0 bases, 7 bases remained unmatched. Germline lookup yields CDR1 SGHTA and CDR2 FQGNSA. CDR3 residues: CASSAAGTGVSGANVLTF. In DNA form, the CDR3 reads TGTGCCAGCAGCGCCGCCGGGACAGGGGTCTCTGGGGCCAACGTCCTGACTTTC.

The chain carries TRBV19 and TRBJ2-1, with D perhaps matching TRBD1 or TRBD2 (6 bases each). The CDR3 has 13 amino acids. Germline V gene lookup returns CDR1 LNHDA and CDR2 SQIVND (reference sequence). V shed 7 bases and J shed 4 bases, with 11 bases lying between them. The CDR3 loop is CASKEGGYNEQFF. The CDR3 DNA reads as TGTGCCAGTAAGGAGGGGGGATACAATGAGCAGTTCTTC.